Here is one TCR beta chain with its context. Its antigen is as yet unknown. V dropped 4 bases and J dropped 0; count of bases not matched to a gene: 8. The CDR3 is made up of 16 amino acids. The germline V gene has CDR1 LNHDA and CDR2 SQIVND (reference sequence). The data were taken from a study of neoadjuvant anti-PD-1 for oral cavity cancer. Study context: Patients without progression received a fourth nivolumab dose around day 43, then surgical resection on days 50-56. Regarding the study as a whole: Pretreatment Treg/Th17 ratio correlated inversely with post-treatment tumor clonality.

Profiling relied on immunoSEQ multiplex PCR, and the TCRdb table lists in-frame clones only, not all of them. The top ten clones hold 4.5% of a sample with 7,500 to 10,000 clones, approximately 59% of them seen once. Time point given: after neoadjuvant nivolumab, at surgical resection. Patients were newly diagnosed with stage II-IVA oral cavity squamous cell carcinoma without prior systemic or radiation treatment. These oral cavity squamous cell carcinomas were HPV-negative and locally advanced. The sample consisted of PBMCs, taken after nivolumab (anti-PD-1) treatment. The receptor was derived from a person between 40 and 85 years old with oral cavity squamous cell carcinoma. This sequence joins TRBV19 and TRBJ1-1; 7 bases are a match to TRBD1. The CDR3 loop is CASSTITGAVNTEAFF. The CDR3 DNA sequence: TGTGCCAGTAGTACCATCACAGGGGCGGTGAACACTGAAGCTTTCTTT.